This TCR beta chain emerged from a study of identical twins. TCRdb recomputed calls from the 5' RACE reads with MiXCR, one row per CDR3 protein. This sample has fewer than 350,000 distinct CDR3 sequences; more than 6.5% occur once, and the top ten carry 2.1%. This same sample was also taken into another study, of yellow fever vaccine responses in identical twins. According to that study: Convergence reportedly seemed to mark part of the twins' vaccine T cell response, with personalization marking the rest.

The source is a woman between 18 and 29 years old in good health. The sequenced sample consisted of memory (CD45RO+) T cells sorted from blood.

The CDR3 nucleotides are TGCAGTGCTAGAGATGGAGGACAGGCAGAGACCCAGTACTTC. Protein product: CSARDGGQAETQYF. V and J are TRBV20-1 and TRBJ2-5; 7 positions agree with TRBD1. CDR1 and CDR2 (germline): DFQATT, SNEGSKA (reference sequence). V lost 0 bases to trimming and J lost 4 bases; unmatched junction nucleotides: 5. The CDR3 covers 14 residues.